This entry concerns a single T cell receptor (beta chain). Its antigen remains unidentified. The sample is drawn from a study of cytotoxic CD8 clonotypes in ibrutinib-treated CLL. Across the whole study: Responses: around 25 partial, 2 complete; after median approximately 68 months, approximately 14 stayed remitted, approximately twelve progressed.

Some clones are missing from TCRdb's copy, which holds only in-frame ones; the method was immunoSEQ multiplex PCR. The sample has 140,000 to 150,000 clones, about three quarters seen once; the top ten hold about 5%. Study outcomes and limitations: Pretreatment clonality was elevated relative to age-matched healthy donors and paralleled circulating CD8+ T-cell counts. Public clonotypes, an uncommon group, contracted or remained stable on treatment.

The CDR3 consists of 15 residues. The V segment lost 4 bases and the J segment 8 bases; nucleotides outside the gene matches: 8. Germline loops: CDR1 LGHNA, CDR2 YNFKEQ. The chain employs TRBV4-2 and TRBJ1-6; 7 nucleotides align to TRBD1. Sequences were derived from PBMCs, sampled after 24 months of ibrutinib treatment. The receptor was derived from a human donor with chronic lymphocytic leukemia. The CDR3 sequence: CASSLQTGRDSPLHF. The CDR3 DNA sequence: TGTGCCAGCAGCCTCCAGACAGGGCGTGATTCACCCCTCCACTTT.